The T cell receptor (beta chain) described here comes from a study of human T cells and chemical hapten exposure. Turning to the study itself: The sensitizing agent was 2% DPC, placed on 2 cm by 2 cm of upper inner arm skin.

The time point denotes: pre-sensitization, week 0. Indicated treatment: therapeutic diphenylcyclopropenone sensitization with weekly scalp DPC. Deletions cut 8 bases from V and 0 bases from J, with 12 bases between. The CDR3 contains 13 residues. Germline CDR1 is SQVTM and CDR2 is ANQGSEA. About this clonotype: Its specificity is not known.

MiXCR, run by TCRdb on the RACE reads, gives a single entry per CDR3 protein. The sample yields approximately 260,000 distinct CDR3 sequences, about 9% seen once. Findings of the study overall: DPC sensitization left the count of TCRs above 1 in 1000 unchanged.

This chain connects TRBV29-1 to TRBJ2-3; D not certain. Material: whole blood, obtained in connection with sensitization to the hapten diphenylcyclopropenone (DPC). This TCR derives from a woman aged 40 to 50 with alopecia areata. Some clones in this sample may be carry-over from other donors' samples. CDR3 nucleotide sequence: TGCAGCTATGTTCGACTGAGCACAGATACGCAGTATTTT. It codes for CSYVRLSTDTQYF.